The clone carrying this T cell receptor beta chain was detected a few times. Germline V gives CDR1 SGHRS, CDR2 YFSETQ. The CDR3 consists of 13 residues. Trimming took 2 bases from V and 3 from J, leaving 8 bases between them. This entry comes from a study of cytomegalovirus exposure and HLA in healthy donors. Primers: 60 Vbeta forward and 13 Jbeta reverse. TCRdb keeps only in-frame clones here, not all; method: immunoSEQ multiplex PCR. The sample records some 190,000 clones, roughly 80% being singletons. The chain employs TRBV5-1 and TRBJ1-2; no firm D call. This receptor was obtained from a girl between 10 and 17 years old in good health and CMV-seropositive. The specimen was PBMCs. The CDR3 loop is CASSFSEDYGYTF. The CDR3 DNA is TGCGCCAGCAGCTTCAGTGAGGACTATGGCTACACCTTC. Looking up the rest from reference TRBV5-1 and TRBJ1-2 gives the full variable domain: KAGVTQTPRYLIKTRGQQVTLSCSPISGHRSVSWYQQTPGQGLQFLFEYFSETQRNKGNFPGRFSGRQFSNSRSEMNVSTLELGDSALYLCASSFSEDYGYTFGSGTRLTVV.